A selection of T cell receptor beta chains follows, all from one sample in a study of T-cell memory formation after mild COVID-19. Via MiXCR, TCRdb re-called the 5' RACE reads, giving one row per CDR3 protein. Counted here are about 470,000 distinct CDR3 sequences, around 27% occurring once; the ten biggest clones make up roughly an eighth. What was sequenced was PBMCs or a T cell subset sorted from them (not recorded which). The receptors shown here come from an adult woman who had mild COVID-19 (a few samples of this study predate the infection). Cell type and time point are not known. Both conserved end residues are part of each CDR3. Each record gives: clone size, V gene, J gene, D gene, CDR3 protein, CDR3 DNA. D genes are given only for firm matches. The size entry is marked missing in some rows and otherwise reads once, few, many or a size class.

few	TRBV6-5	TRBJ2-1	TRBD2	CASSYSRPSGEGGQFF	TGTGCCAGCAGTTACTCCCGTCCTAGCGGGGAAGGGGGGCAGTTCTTC
few	TRBV18	TRBJ2-7	TRBD2	CASSPTSGRSYEQYF	TGTGCCAGCTCACCGACTAGCGGGAGATCCTACGAGCAGTACTTC
few	TRBV12-3/TRBV12-4	TRBJ2-1	.	CASSLRGTAYNEQFF	TGTGCCAGCAGTTTACGGGGGACAGCTTACAATGAGCAGTTCTTC
.	TRBV24-1	TRBJ1-1	.	CATSDSAGKNTEAFF	TGTGCCACCAGTGATTCGGCCGGGAAGAACACTGAAGCTTTCTTT
few	TRBV7-2	TRBJ2-5	.	CASSQGWTGALTQYF	TGTGCCAGCAGCCAAGGGTGGACCGGAGCGTTGACCCAGTACTTC
.	TRBV4-2	TRBJ2-7	.	CASSVRGRSNEQYF	TGTGCCAGCAGCGTCAGAGGGAGGTCGAACGAGCAGTACTTC
many	TRBV9	TRBJ1-6	.	CASSPGTGYNSPLHF	TGTGCCAGCAGTCCCGGGACCGGATATAATTCACCCCTCCACTTT
few	TRBV5-8	TRBJ2-7	.	CATKPSSYEQYF	TGTGCCACCAAGCCGAGCTCCTACGAGCAGTACTTC
few	TRBV7-8	TRBJ2-3	TRBD2	CASSIGLAVGTDTQYF	TGTGCCAGCAGCATCGGACTAGCGGTCGGCACAGATACGCAGTATTTT
.	TRBV30	TRBJ2-7	TRBD1	CAWGTGTGIYEQYF	TGTGCCTGGGGGACCGGGACAGGGATATACGAGCAGTACTTC
.	TRBV7-8	TRBJ1-3	.	CASSQRYQGDGNTIYF	TGTGCCAGCAGCCAGCGTTACCAGGGAGATGGAAACACCATATATTTT
.	TRBV6-6	TRBJ2-7	TRBD1	CATRWDSRSYEQYF	TGTGCCACCAGGTGGGACAGCCGATCCTACGAGCAGTACTTC
few	TRBV7-3	TRBJ2-2	.	CASSLTSGANTGELFF	TGTGCCAGCAGCTTAACTAGCGGAGCGAACACCGGGGAGCTGTTTTTT
once	TRBV12-3/TRBV12-4	TRBJ1-1	TRBD1	CASSWGSRGSEAFF	TGTGCCAGCAGTTGGGGGTCCAGGGGGAGTGAAGCTTTCTTT
.	TRBV7-9	TRBJ2-5	TRBD2	CASSSQAGVGETQYF	TGTGCCAGCAGCTCCCAAGCGGGAGTGGGAGAGACCCAGTACTTC
.	TRBV6-5	TRBJ2-1	TRBD2	CASSSGLAGRNEQFF	TGTGCCAGCAGTTCCGGACTAGCCGGTCGGAATGAGCAGTTCTTC
few	TRBV20-1	TRBJ2-3	TRBD2	CSARDQRGTDTQYF	TGCAGTGCTAGAGATCAGCGGGGGACAGATACGCAGTATTTT
many	TRBV7-6	TRBJ2-1	TRBD2	CASSLHTGTSVYNEQFF	TGTGCCAGCAGCCTCCATACTGGGACTAGCGTGTACAATGAGCAGTTCTTC
.	TRBV5-1	TRBJ2-1	TRBD2	CASRPRGGSSYNEQFF	TGCGCCAGCAGACCCCGGGGGGGGAGCTCCTACAATGAGCAGTTCTTC
.	TRBV7-9	TRBJ2-7	.	CASSLERFEQYF	TGTGCCAGCAGCTTAGAGAGATTTGAGCAGTACTTC
.	TRBV20-1	TRBJ2-4	.	CSARDPKTSKNIQYF	TGCAGTGCTAGAGACCCGAAAACTAGCAAAAACATTCAGTACTTC
.	TRBV16	TRBJ2-3	.	CASSFTSSTDTQYF	TGTGCCAGCAGCTTCACCTCTAGCACAGATACGCAGTATTTT
.	TRBV3-1	TRBJ1-2	.	CASSQGQGFVGYTF	TGTGCCAGCAGCCAAGGGCAGGGATTCGTTGGCTACACCTTC
.	TRBV5-1	TRBJ1-2	.	CASSYRRNYGYTF	TGCGCCAGCAGTTACAGAAGAAACTATGGCTACACCTTC
.	TRBV20-1	TRBJ2-3	TRBD1	CSNQGALSSTDTQYF	TGCAGCAATCAGGGGGCGTTATCTAGCACAGATACGCAGTATTTT
.	TRBV7-9	TRBJ2-2	.	CASMGLNTGELFF	TGTGCCAGCATGGGACTGAACACCGGGGAGCTGTTTTTT
few	TRBV7-7	TRBJ2-5	.	CASSIDRDLPPLKARYQETQYF	TGTGCTAGCAGCATAGACCGGGACCTTCCACCCTTGAAAGCTAGGTACCAAGAGACCCAGTACTTC
many	TRBV7-9	TRBJ1-1	.	CASSRTGTEAFF	TGTGCCAGCAGCCGGACCGGCACTGAAGCTTTCTTT
many	TRBV12-3/TRBV12-4	TRBJ2-1	.	CASSFSGVVYNEQFF	TGTGCCAGCAGTTTCTCGGGGGTCGTCTACAATGAGCAGTTCTTC
few	TRBV6-5	TRBJ1-2	TRBD1	CASSYGQGSAYGYTF	TGTGCCAGCAGTTACGGACAGGGGTCCGCCTATGGCTACACCTTC
.	TRBV25-1	TRBJ1-1	.	CASSEDQGGSTEAFF	TGTGCCAGCAGTGAAGATCAGGGTGGGAGCACTGAAGCTTTCTTT
.	TRBV4-1	TRBJ2-7	.	CASSQVMDIYEQYF	TGCGCCAGCAGCCAAGTAATGGACATCTACGAGCAGTACTTC
.	TRBV4-2	TRBJ1-5	TRBD1	CASSHGGQGNQPQHF	TGTGCCAGCAGCCACGGAGGACAGGGGAATCAGCCCCAGCATTTT
few	TRBV20-1	TRBJ1-2	.	CSASLTQGYTF	TGCAGTGCTAGTCTAACACAGGGCTACACCTTC
.	TRBV19	TRBJ1-1	TRBD1	CASSWPGQGNTEAFF	TGTGCCAGTAGTTGGCCGGGACAGGGGAACACTGAAGCTTTCTTT
.	TRBV30	TRBJ1-1	.	CAWSSGVPTEAFF	TGTGCCTGGAGTTCGGGGGTCCCAACTGAAGCTTTCTTT
.	TRBV5-1	TRBJ2-7	.	CASSLEGTDGEQYF	TGCGCCAGCAGCTTGGAAGGGACGGATGGGGAGCAGTACTTC
few	TRBV15	TRBJ2-7	.	CATSRDRGLGRTYEQYF	TGTGCCACCAGCAGAGATCGGGGGTTGGGACGAACCTACGAGCAGTACTTC
few	TRBV3-1	TRBJ1-2	.	CASSQIENYGYTF	TGTGCCAGCAGCCAAATCGAGAACTATGGCTACACCTTC
few	TRBV21-1	TRBJ1-2	.	CASSKRYLGQGPGAYGYTF	TGTGCCAGCAGCAAAAGGTATCTGGGACAAGGGCCGGGGGCCTATGGCTACACCTTC